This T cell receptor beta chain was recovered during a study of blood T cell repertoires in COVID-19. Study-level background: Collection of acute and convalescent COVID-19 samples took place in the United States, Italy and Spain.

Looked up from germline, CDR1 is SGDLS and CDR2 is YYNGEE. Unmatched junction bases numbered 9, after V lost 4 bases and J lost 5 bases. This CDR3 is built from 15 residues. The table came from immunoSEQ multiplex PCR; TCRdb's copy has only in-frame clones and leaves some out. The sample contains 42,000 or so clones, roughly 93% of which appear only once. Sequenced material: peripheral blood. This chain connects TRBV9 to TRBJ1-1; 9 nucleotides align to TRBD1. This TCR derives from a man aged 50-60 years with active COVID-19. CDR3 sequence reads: CASSPGQGFRTEAFF. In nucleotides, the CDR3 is TGTGCCAGCAGCCCGGGACAGGGATTTAGGACTGAAGCTTTCTTT. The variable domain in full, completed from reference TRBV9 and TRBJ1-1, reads DSGVTQTPKHLITATGQRVTLRCSPRSGDLSVYWYQQSLDQGLQFLIQYYNGEERAKGNILERFSAQQFPDLHSELNLSSLELGDSALYFCASSPGQGFRTEAFFGQGTRLTVV.